Described below is a single T cell receptor beta chain sequence and its context. No antigen is known for it. Sequencing used immunoSEQ multiplex PCR; TCRdb keeps in-frame clones, though not all of them. Of approximately 15,000 clones listed, roughly 60% were seen once; the top ten hold 9.5% to 15%. Once graft tissue had been processed, intraepithelial and lamina propria lymphocytes were released. The data belong to a study of graft-versus-host responses after intestinal transplantation. Study context: Isolated intestinal, liver-intestinal, or multivisceral transplants had been given to the recipients. Each patient got anti-thymocyte globulin induction, then tacrolimus and steroids for roughly 3 years.

Trimming removed 8 bases at V and 2 bases at J, with 21 bases between. Germline V gene lookup returns CDR1 SGHTA and CDR2 FQGNSA. The CDR3 totals 16 residues. Points from the study as a whole: Early declines in HvG clones that occurred post-transplant were associated with peak circulating GvH clone levels. Allograft graft-versus-host to host-versus-graft clonal ratios ran high in patients with graft-donor T cell macrochimerism.

Sequencing used ileum tissue, obtained 524 days after transplant. This TCR derives from a human patient who received an intestinal transplant, so some T cells may come from the graft donor. V and J are TRBV7-2 and TRBJ1-1; D possibly corresponds to TRBD1 (6 bases). The CDR3 DNA reads as TGTGCCAGCGGAAAAACAGGGAGGGCTATCAACACTGAAGCTTTCTTT. It codes for CASGKTGRAINTEAFF.